Shown below are 6 T cell receptor beta chains from a single sample sequenced in a study of blood T cell repertoires in COVID-19. TCRdb keeps only in-frame clones here, not all; method: immunoSEQ multiplex PCR. The repertoire holds over 50,000 clones, with over 80% as singletons. Sequencing was carried out using peripheral blood. The receptors stem from a man between 65 and 80 years old with acute or convalescent COVID-19.

The rearrangement links TRBV20-1 to TRBJ2-1; D is unclear. Germline V CDR1 and CDR2: DFQATT, SNEGSKA (reference sequence). The CDR3 sequence is 13 residues long. Trimming stripped 3 bases from V and 0 bases from J, with 6 bases between. As DNA, the CDR3 is TGCAGTGCTAGTTACGGCTCCTACAATGAGCAGTTCTTC. Translation gives CSASYGSYNEQFF.

Comments on this clone: Relative to the germline gene, one junction end is altered; a read error may explain this. V usage is TRBV5-4 and J usage is TRBJ2-4; D gene unclear. Germline V gene lookup returns CDR1 SGHNT and CDR2 YYREEE (reference sequence). The CDR3 contains 14 residues. The CDR3 nucleotides read TGTGCCAGCAGCTTGGGGTTAGCCCAAAACATTCAGTACTTC. It codes for CASSLGLAQNIQYF.

The sample holds one count of this clone. As DNA, the CDR3 is TGTGCCAGCAGCCAAGATATTTCCCTAGGTCAGACCCAGTACTTC. It translates to CASSQDISLGQTQYF. The V call is TRBV3-1 (or the pseudogene TRBV3-2), the J call TRBJ2-5; D call uncertain. CDR1 LGHDT and CDR2 YNNKEL come from the germline V gene (reference sequence). V was shortened by 0 bases and J by 6 bases, with 14 bases between the two germline ends. This CDR3 contains 15 residues.

The chain has TRBV3-1 (or the pseudogene TRBV3-2) and TRBJ2-4; 9 bases are shared with TRBD2. The V gene end was trimmed by 4 bases and the J gene end by 1 base; junction bases not matched to a gene: 5. CDR1 and CDR2 from the germline V gene are LGHDT and YNNKEL (reference sequence). The CDR3 covers 16 residues. The CDR3 protein is CASSPPSGAAKNIQYF. In nucleotides, the CDR3 is TGTGCCAGCAGCCCGCCTAGCGGGGCGGCCAAAAACATTCAGTACTTC.

The gene calls are TRBV29-1 and TRBJ2-1, with D perhaps TRBD1 (6 bases). V was cut by 6 bases and J by 3 bases, with 9 bases left in between. Germline loops: CDR1 SQVTM, CDR2 ANQGSEA. The length of the CDR3 is 12 residues. The CDR3 is CSVGQSYNEQFF. The CDR3 DNA reads as TGCAGCGTAGGACAGAGCTACAATGAGCAGTTCTTC.

As for this clone: At one of its ends the junction is not consistent with the germline gene, which may arise from a read error. The chain has TRBV28 and TRBJ1-1; the D gene is possibly TRBD1 (5 bases). CDR3 length: 17 residues. The germline gives CDR1 MDHEN, CDR2 SYDVKM. The CDR3 loop reads CASSSLRTARGNAEAFF. CDR3 sequence (DNA): TGTGCCAGCAGTTCGCTCCGGACGGCCCGGGGGAACGCTGAAGCTTTCTTT.